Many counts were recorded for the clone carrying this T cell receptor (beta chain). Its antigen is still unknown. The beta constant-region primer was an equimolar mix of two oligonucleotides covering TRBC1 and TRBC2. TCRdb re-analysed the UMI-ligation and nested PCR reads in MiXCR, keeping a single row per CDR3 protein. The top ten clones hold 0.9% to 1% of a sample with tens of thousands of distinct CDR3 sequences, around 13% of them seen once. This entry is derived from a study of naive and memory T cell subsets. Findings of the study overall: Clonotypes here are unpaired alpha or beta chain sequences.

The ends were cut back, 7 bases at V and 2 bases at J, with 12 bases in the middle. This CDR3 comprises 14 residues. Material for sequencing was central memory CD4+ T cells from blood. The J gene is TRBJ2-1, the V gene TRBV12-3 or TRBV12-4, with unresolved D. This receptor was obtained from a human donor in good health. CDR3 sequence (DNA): TGTGCCAGCACACGCAGCTCGGCCTACAATGAGCAGTTCTTC. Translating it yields CASTRSSAYNEQFF.